This TCR beta chain was captured by sequencing in a study of low-dose radiotherapy and immunotherapy resistance in tumors. Overall study: A total of 6.5 Gy was given to Cohort 1 as 0.5 Gy per fraction every 2 weeks. With 1 Gy per fraction every two weeks, Cohort 2 accumulated 13 Gy across 26 weeks. Oral aspirin at 300 mg was taken daily by patients for four cycles, beginning on cycle 1 day 1.

As for time point: before trial treatment. Donors, who were enrolled in a single-arm phase I dose-escalation trial, received nivolumab, ipilimumab, aspirin, low-dose cyclophosphamide and low-dose radiotherapy. Germline CDR1 is SGHRS and CDR2 is YFSETQ. The CDR3 sequence is 14 residues long. V gave up 4 bases and J gave up 2 bases, with 11 bases separating them. This clonotype came up a few times. Primers used for first-strand cDNA, a TRAV- and TRBV-specific set, covered both alpha and beta chains. Amplification of TCRs used a constant-region primer and V-primer adapter for roughly 18 PCR cycles. A single record per CDR3 protein comes from TCRdb applying MiXCR to the reads. The sample comprises around 80,000 distinct CDR3 sequences, 18% of which are singletons, and about 5.9% rests with the top ten.

Sequencing was performed on PBMCs, taken before treatment. The origin of this receptor is a male donor with prostate cancer. The gene calls are TRBV5-1 and TRBJ2-3; D is perhaps TRBD1 (5 bases). The CDR3 bases are TGCGCCAGCAGCCATGACAGCCCCACAGATACGCAGTATTTT. Protein: CASSHDSPTDTQYF.